Below, 20 T cell receptor beta chains from the same sample are listed, as sequenced in a study of blood T cell repertoires in COVID-19. Data came from immunoSEQ multiplex PCR; TCRdb stores just in-frame clones and leaves some out. Here the sample spans about 260,000 clones, about 88% being singletons. Input material: peripheral blood. These receptors came from a man aged 55 to 70 who had recovered from COVID-19.

The chain employs TRBV3-1 (or the pseudogene TRBV3-2) and TRBJ2-5; D might be TRBD2 (6 bases). V lost 1 base to trimming and J lost 4 bases, with 19 bases between them. The CDR3 spans 17 residues. Per the germline V gene, CDR1 is LGHDT and CDR2 is YNNKEL (reference sequence). CDR3 sequence reads: CASSQGAVTRARETQYF. Written as DNA, the CDR3 is TGTGCCAGCAGCCAAGGGGCCGTGACTAGAGCCCGAGAGACCCAGTACTTC.

The gene calls are TRBV5-3 and TRBJ1-2; 8 bases agree with TRBD1. TRBV5-3 qualifies as an ORF whose function is uncertain. The ends lost 3 bases at V and 8 bases at J; junction bases unmatched: 9. This CDR3 region has 14 residues. DNA of the CDR3: TGTGCCAGAAGCTCATCCAGGGGGCCGCGGGGCTACACCTTC. The encoded protein is CARSSSRGPRGYTF.

V gene TRBV20-1 combines with J gene TRBJ2-3; possibly TRBD2 for D (6 bases). Trimming removed 3 bases at V and 3 bases at J, with 22 bases between. Looked up from germline, CDR1 is DFQATT and CDR2 is SNEGSKA (reference sequence). The CDR3 is 17 residues long. The CDR3 here is CSASLYAGTGPTDTQYF. In nucleotides, the CDR3 is TGCAGTGCTAGTCTTTATGCGGGGACGGGACCTACAGATACGCAGTATTTT.

This clone was counted between two and nine times. The J gene is TRBJ2-7, the V gene TRBV27, with D perhaps TRBD2 (5 bases). Germline assignment: CDR1 MNHEY and CDR2 SMNVEV (reference sequence). This CDR3 spans 15 amino acids. Trimming left V 5 bases short and J 4 bases short, with 18 bases between. The CDR3 coding sequence is TGTGCCAGCAGTACACTTTCGGGGTGGGGTTACGAGCAGTACTTC. Translated, it gives CASSTLSGWGYEQYF.

V usage is TRBV7-6 and J usage is TRBJ2-1; TRBD2 aligns across 8 bases. The germline gives CDR1 SGHVS, CDR2 FNYEAQ. The CDR3 covers 15 residues. V gave up 0 bases and J gave up 6 bases; unmatched junction bases: 4. CDR3 in DNA: TGTGCCAGCAGCTTAGCGATTAGCGGGGCCAATGAGCAGTTCTTC. Protein sequence: CASSLAISGANEQFF.

The chain combines TRBV10-3 with TRBJ1-2; 9 bases map to TRBD1. The CDR3 sequence is 15 residues long. Trimming cost V 2 bases and J 8 bases; bases outside gene matches: 9. Germline CDR1 ENHRY, CDR2 SYGVKD. The CDR3 nucleotides read TGTGCCATCAGTGAGGGGACAGGGCCCATGGTAGGCTACACCTTC. It specifies CAISEGTGPMVGYTF.

The gene calls are TRBV4-1 and TRBJ1-2, with D hard to call. Germline loops: CDR1 MGHRA, CDR2 YSYEKL. This CDR3 has 16 residues. V gave up 0 bases and J gave up 7 bases, with 18 bases separating them. CDR3 DNA: TGCGCCAGCAGCCAAGAGAGCGGTACCTCGAGACGTGGCTACACCTTC. Protein sequence: CASSQESGTSRRGYTF.

The chain couples TRBV5-1 to TRBJ2-5; 7 nucleotides line up with TRBD2. Trimming removed 4 bases from V and 2 bases from J; junction bases left unmatched: 5. CDR3 length: 14 amino acids. Per germline, CDR1 SGHRS and CDR2 YFSETQ. CDR3 DNA sequence: TGCGCCAGCAGCAGCGGGGTTTTACAAGAGACCCAGTACTTC. As protein: CASSSGVLQETQYF.

V usage is TRBV12-5 and J usage is TRBJ2-5, with 9 bases aligning to TRBD1. The CDR3 has 14 residues. CDR1 is LGHNT, CDR2 FRNRAP, per germline. V was clipped by 7 bases and J by 2 bases; unmatched bases: 5. DNA for the CDR3: TGTGCTAGTGTCTGGACAGGGGCGCAAGAGACCCAGTACTTC. Its translation: CASVWTGAQETQYF.

CDR3 sequence reads: CASSSGTGGVYEQFF. Written as DNA, the CDR3 is TGTGCCAGTAGTTCCGGGACAGGGGGCGTCTATGAGCAGTTCTTC. This chain links TRBV19 with TRBJ2-1; 12 bases match TRBD1. The CDR3 runs to 15 residues. Germline-derived CDR1 and CDR2 are LNHDA and SQIVND (reference sequence). J was trimmed by 8 bases and V by 5 bases; bases with no gene match: 7.

This chain uses TRBV20-1 with TRBJ2-1; D gene unclear. This CDR3 region has 8 residues. Trimming left V 5 bases short and J 10 bases short, with 3 bases between. In germline, CDR1 is DFQATT, CDR2 SNEGSKA (reference sequence). The CDR3 nucleotides are TGCAGTGCTGCGGAGCAGTTCTTC. Amino acid sequence: CSAAEQFF.

The rearrangement uses TRBV16 and TRBJ2-7; 7 bases map to TRBD1. After removal of 4 bases from V and 12 bases from J, the junction contained 12 bases not matched to a gene. The CDR3 consists of 13 residues. CDR1 and CDR2 (germline): KGHSY, FQNENV. CDR3 sequence reads: CASSRTGPPTWYF. The CDR3 coding sequence is TGTGCCAGCAGCCGGACAGGCCCTCCTACGTGGTACTTC.

The CDR3 DNA is TGTGCCAGCAGTGGTGACACTCCGTGGACTGAAGCTTTCTTT. Protein sequence: CASSGDTPWTEAFF. This sequence joins TRBV25-1 and TRBJ1-1; no clear D gene. Germline V CDR1 and CDR2: MGHDK, SYGVNS. V lost 4 bases and J 5 bases, leaving 14 bases between the germline ends. The CDR3 is made up of 14 amino acids. Combining the CDR3 with reference TRBV25-1 and TRBJ1-1 gives the whole variable domain EADIYQTPRYLVIGTGKKITLECSQTMGHDKMYWYQQDPGMELHLIHYSYGVNSTEKGDLSSESTVSRIRTEHFPLTLESARPSHTSQYLCASSGDTPWTEAFFGQGTRLTVV.

The V gene is TRBV19, the J gene TRBJ2-2; perhaps TRBD2 as D (7 bases). V lost 3 bases and J lost 1, with 15 bases in between. From germline, CDR1 is LNHDA and CDR2 SQIVND (reference sequence). This CDR3 spans 17 amino acids. CDR3 sequence: CASSITGAGVNTGELFF. The CDR3 DNA reads TGTGCCAGTAGTATTACGGGGGCGGGGGTGAACACCGGGGAGCTGTTTTTT.

J is TRBJ2-5 and V is TRBV6-5; 8 nucleotides agree with TRBD2. The CDR3 extends over 14 amino acids. V gave up 6 bases and J gave up 5 bases; unmatched junction bases: 8. Germline V CDR1 and CDR2: MNHEY, SVGAGI. The CDR3 DNA follows: TGTGCCAGCAGGTGGCGGGGGGTTTCCGAGACCCAGTACTTC. Protein product: CASRWRGVSETQYF.

This chain links TRBV2 with TRBJ1-2; D is perhaps TRBD1 (5 bases). The CDR3 is 13 residues long. Trimming pared 4 bases from V and 5 bases from J, leaving 11 bases between. The germline V gene encodes CDR1 SNHLY and CDR2 FYNNEI. The CDR3: CASSGRAVYGYTF. The CDR3 coding sequence is TGTGCCAGCAGTGGCAGGGCTGTTTATGGCTACACCTTC.

This rearrangement joins TRBV19 to TRBJ1-4; 7 bases match TRBD1. The CDR3 contains 15 residues. V trimming: 5 bases; J trimming: 4 bases; junction bases outside the gene matches: 7. CDR1 and CDR2 from the germline V gene are LNHDA and SQIVND (reference sequence). The CDR3 DNA is TGTGCCAGTAGTTCCCAGGGGGGCTATAATGAAAAACTGTTTTTT. This encodes CASSSQGGYNEKLFF.

The CDR3 sequence is CASSLLTGGRWYTF. The DNA of the CDR3 is TGTGCCAGCAGCCTTTTGACAGGGGGCAGGTGGTACACCTTC. The rearrangement uses TRBV6-2 or TRBV6-3 and TRBJ1-2, with 10 positions matching TRBD1. CDR3 length: 14 amino acids. Germline loops: CDR1 MNHEY, CDR2 SVGEGT. V lost 6 bases to trimming and J lost 11 bases; unmatched junction nucleotides: 12.

CDR3 amino acids: CASSSSGGLSRLQFF. CDR3 nucleotide sequence: TGTGCCAGCAGCTCGAGCGGGGGGTTATCCCGGTTGCAGTTCTTC. The genes are TRBV11-3 and TRBJ2-1; 9 bases are a match to TRBD2. This CDR3 comprises 15 residues. The germline CDR1 and CDR2 sequences are SGHNT and YENEEA. V was pared by 4 bases and J by 12 bases, with 13 bases of the junction left unmatched. Filled out from reference TRBV11-3 and TRBJ2-1, the complete variable domain reads EAGVVQSPRYKIIEKKQPVAFWCNPISGHNTLYWYLQNLGQGPELLIRYENEEAVDDSQLPKDRFSAERLKGVDSTLKIQPAELGDSAVYLCASSSSGGLSRLQFFGPGTRLTVL.

The chain combines TRBV18 with TRBJ2-7; TRBD2 aligns across 13 bases. Trimming took 6 bases from V and 3 from J; bases not matched to a gene: 11. In germline, CDR1 is KGHSH, CDR2 LQKENI. This CDR3 spans 17 amino acids. DNA of the CDR3: TGTGCCAGCTCTCCTGCGCCGGGGACTAGCGGGGACTACGAGCAGTACTTC. Encoded protein: CASSPAPGTSGDYEQYF.